This TCR beta chain appears in the sequencing data of a study of blood T cell repertoires in COVID-19. The wider study: COVID-19 samples collected from the United States, Italy and Spain covered acute and convalescent phases. The cDNA or gDNA used as material had been derived from T cells, B-cell-depleted T cells, or PBMCs.

CDR1 is LGHDT, CDR2 YNNKEL, per germline (reference sequence). This CDR3 contains 15 residues. The ends lost 4 bases at V and 2 bases at J; junction bases unmatched: 5. TCRdb's copy holds only in-frame clones and misses some; the assay was immunoSEQ multiplex PCR. The sample carries 230,000 or so clones, 84% recorded once. V usage is TRBV3-1 (or the pseudogene TRBV3-2) and J usage is TRBJ2-7, with 10 bases identical to TRBD2. Sequencing was done on a sample of peripheral blood. The clonotype originates from a man in his forties who had recovered from COVID-19. The CDR3 spells CASSPRTSGTYEQYF. The DNA of the CDR3 is TGTGCCAGCAGCCCACGGACTAGCGGTACCTACGAGCAGTACTTC.